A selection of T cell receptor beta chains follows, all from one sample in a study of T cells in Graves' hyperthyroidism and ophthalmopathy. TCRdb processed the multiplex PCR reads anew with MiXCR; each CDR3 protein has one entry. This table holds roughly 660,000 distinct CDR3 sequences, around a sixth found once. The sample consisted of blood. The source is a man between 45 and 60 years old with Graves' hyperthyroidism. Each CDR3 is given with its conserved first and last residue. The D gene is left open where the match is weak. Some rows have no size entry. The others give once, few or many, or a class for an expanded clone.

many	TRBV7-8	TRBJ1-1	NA	CASSLALSGSPEAFF	TGTGCCAGCAGCTTAGCGCTAAGTGGGTCCCCTGAAGCTTTCTTT
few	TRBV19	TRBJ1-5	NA	CASSIDGGRSNQPQHF	TGTGCCAGTAGTATAGATGGGGGTCGGAGCAATCAGCCCCAGCATTTT
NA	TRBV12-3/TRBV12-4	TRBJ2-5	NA	CASSTSLDPVGETQYF	TGTGCCAGCAGTACCAGTCTAGACCCCGTCGGGGAGACCCAGTACTTC
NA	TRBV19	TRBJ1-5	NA	CASKGHPGGNQPQHF	TGTGCCAGTAAGGGACACCCTGGGGGCAATCAGCCCCAGCATTTT
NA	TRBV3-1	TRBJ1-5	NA	CASSQDWAGNNQPQHF	TGTGCCAGCAGCCAAGACTGGGCAGGGAACAATCAGCCCCAGCATTTT
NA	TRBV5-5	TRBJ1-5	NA	CASSLEGFQPQHF	TGTGCCAGCAGCTTGGAGGGATTTCAGCCCCAGCATTTT
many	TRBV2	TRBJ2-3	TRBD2	CASSEARLAGSLTQYF	TGTGCCAGCAGTGAAGCGCGACTAGCGGGAAGTTTAACGCAGTATTTT
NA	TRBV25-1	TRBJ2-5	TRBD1	CASSELGTGGRGEAQYF	TGTGCCAGCAGTGAATTAGGGACAGGGGGCCGAGGGGAGGCCCAGTACTTC
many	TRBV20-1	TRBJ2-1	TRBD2	CSPGPGTSGNNEQFF	TGCAGTCCTGGCCCAGGGACTAGCGGAAACAATGAGCAGTTCTTC
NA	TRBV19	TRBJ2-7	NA	CASSVWGPGLADEQYF	TGTGCCAGTAGCGTATGGGGCCCAGGACTGGCGGACGAGCAGTACTTC
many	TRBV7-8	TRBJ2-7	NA	CASSFEIGTPSTYEQYF	TGTGCCAGCAGCTTTGAGATCGGGACCCCATCGACCTACGAGCAGTACTTC
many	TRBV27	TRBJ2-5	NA	CASTPRWQEGQETQYF	TGTGCCAGCACCCCCCGGTGGCAGGAGGGTCAAGAGACCCAGTACTTC
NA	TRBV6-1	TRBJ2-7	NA	CASIRADRYEQYF	TGTGCCAGCATCCGGGCTGACCGCTACGAGCAGTACTTC
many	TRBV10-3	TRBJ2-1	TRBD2	CAISETSGDNEQFF	TGTGCCATCAGTGAGACTAGCGGGGACAATGAGCAGTTCTTC
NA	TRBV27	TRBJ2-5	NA	CASKVPYF	TGTGCCAGCAAGGTCCCGTACTTC
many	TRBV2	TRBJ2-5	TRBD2	CASKPSLAGGQETQYF	TGTGCCAGCAAACCTTCTCTAGCGGGAGGCCAAGAGACCCAGTACTTC
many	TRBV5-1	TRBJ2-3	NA	CASSLPRSTDTQYF	TGCGCCAGCAGCTTGCCTAGGAGCACAGATACGCAGTATTTT